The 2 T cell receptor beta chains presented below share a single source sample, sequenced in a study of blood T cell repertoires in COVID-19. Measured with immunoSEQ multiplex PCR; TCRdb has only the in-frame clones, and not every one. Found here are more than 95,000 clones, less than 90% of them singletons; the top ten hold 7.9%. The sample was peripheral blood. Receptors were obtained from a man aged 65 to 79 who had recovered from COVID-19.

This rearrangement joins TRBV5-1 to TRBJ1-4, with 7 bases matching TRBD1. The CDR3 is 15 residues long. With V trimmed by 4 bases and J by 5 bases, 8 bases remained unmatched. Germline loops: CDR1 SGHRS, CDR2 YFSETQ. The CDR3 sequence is CASSQQGPPNEKLFF. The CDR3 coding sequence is TGCGCCAGCAGCCAACAGGGGCCCCCGAATGAAAAACTGTTTTTT.

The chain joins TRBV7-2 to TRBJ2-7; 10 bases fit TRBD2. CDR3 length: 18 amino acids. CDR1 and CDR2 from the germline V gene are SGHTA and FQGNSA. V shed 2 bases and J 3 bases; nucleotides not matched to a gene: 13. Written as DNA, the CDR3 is TGTGCCAGCAGCTTACGACTAGCGGGCGGAGAGGAGGACTACGAGCAGTACTTC. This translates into CASSLRLAGGEEDYEQYF. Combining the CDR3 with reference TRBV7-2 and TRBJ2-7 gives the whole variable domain GAGVSQSPSNKVTEKGKDVELRCDPISGHTALYWYRQSLGQGLEFLIYFQGNSAPDKSGLPSDRFSAERTGGSVSTLTIQRTQQEDSAVYLCASSLRLAGGEEDYEQYFGPGTRLTVT.